The rows below give T cell receptor beta chains drawn from one sample of a study of human CD8 memory T cell subsets. TCRdb re-called the 5' RACE reads, yielding one record per CDR3 amino acid sequence without DNA. The sample shows some 10,000 distinct CDR3 sequences, and roughly 22% sits with its ten largest clones. The sample was CD8+ stem-like memory T cells (TSCM and TCM) sorted from PBMCs. The receptor source for this set is a human donor in good health. The CDR3 runs from the conserved cysteine through the conserved F or W. Only some rows state a clone size, as once, few, many or a class for expanded clones.

clone_size j_call v_call cdr3_aa
- TRBJ1-3 TRBV7-2 CASSLPLGQISGNTIYF
- TRBJ2-7 TRBV29-1 CSVGWGKEYEQYF
- TRBJ2-1 TRBV4-2 CASSQDQGGGSEQFF
- TRBJ2-3 TRBV4-3 CASSQWRDHRYF
large TRBJ2-5 TRBV10-1 CASSEGTGKNQRKETQYF
- TRBJ2-7 TRBV28 CASSPRQGGSYEQYF
- TRBJ2-3 TRBV7-9 CASSLEVLAESTDTQYF
- TRBJ1-5 TRBV20-1 CSARSYENQPQHF
- TRBJ2-1 TRBV29-1 CSVPTSHNEQFF
- TRBJ2-7 TRBV5-1 CASSLGQGDSEQYF
- TRBJ2-7 TRBV27 CASSLRQDSYEQYF
medium-sized TRBJ2-1 TRBV24-1 CATSDLGGQGVDEQFF
- TRBJ1-4 TRBV12-3/TRBV12-4 CASSFSPVLSGANEKLFF
- TRBJ2-2 TRBV20-1 CSAWDRANTGELFF
- TRBJ2-2 TRBV19 CASRTGYTGELFF
- TRBJ2-1 TRBV7-8 CASSGDSWTSSVAYNEQFF
- TRBJ2-1 TRBV5-1 CASSLTRGGSYNEQFF
- TRBJ2-3 TRBV7-3 CASSFGSPDTQYF
- TRBJ1-6 TRBV11-2 CASSSGTGSRSPLHF
- TRBJ2-3 TRBV28 CASSFPRLAAGDTDTQYF
medium-sized TRBJ2-3 TRBV2 CASKESGGATDTQYF
- TRBJ1-2 TRBV4-3 CASSQDRSSYGYTF
medium-sized TRBJ1-2 TRBV29-1 CSVPASRGYGYTF
- TRBJ2-1 TRBV10-3 CAISESPNEQFF